This T cell receptor beta chain was retrieved from a study of neurological immune-mediated disorders. The time point is: longitudinal time-point 1 (baseline). This clonotype was counted at least ten times. Each CDR3 protein gets one entry after TCRdb re-called the 5' RACE reads with MiXCR. The sample carries some 68,000 distinct CDR3 sequences, 12% to 15% recorded once. The receptor was derived from a female donor with HTLV-1-associated myelopathy (HAM/TSP). Specimen: PBMCs.

CDR3 sequence: CASRLRGTHNEQFF. The CDR3 region has the DNA TGTGCCAGCAGACTCAGGGGTACCCACAATGAGCAGTTCTTC. The gene calls are TRBV12-3 or TRBV12-4 and TRBJ2-1, with D possibly matching TRBD1 (6 bases). The length of the CDR3 is 14 residues. Trimming took off 6 bases at V and 5 bases at J, with 14 bases between the two ends.